This T cell receptor beta chain comes out of a study of T-cell reconstitution after alpha-beta-depleted transplantation in children. Regarding the study as a whole: The study traced high day-60 TCRbeta diversity in some patients to surviving recipient T cells and thymic progenitors. Reportedly, only several hundred clones from non-depleted graft cells drove alpha-beta T-cell counts at about two months. Newly made T cells mostly supplied T-cell counts and diversity one year after transplant.

This sample's TCRbeta library carried unique molecular identifier barcodes. In TCRdb, the PCR reads were re-called with MiXCR into one record per CDR3 protein. The data contain about 260,000 distinct CDR3 sequences, roughly 7.7% of them singletons. This clonotype was detected many times. The antigen is undetermined. This TCR was sampled from a male patient aged 10 to 17 who had a stem cell transplant for acute lymphoblastic leukemia, so the T cells may come from the graft donor. The sample in question was PBMCs, mostly from graft donor cells, obtained 180 days after TCRalphabeta/CD19-depleted stem cell transplant.

The CDR3: CASSLDWDRATRETQYF. The CDR3 DNA sequence: TGCGCCAGCAGCTTGGATTGGGACAGGGCGACGCGGGAGACCCAGTACTTC. The chain joins TRBV5-1 to TRBJ2-5; 9 bases are shared with TRBD1. Per the germline V gene, CDR1 is SGHRS and CDR2 is YFSETQ. Germline trimming cut 0 bases from V and 5 bases from J; bases unmatched to any gene: 11. The CDR3 covers 17 residues.